Detailed here is one T cell receptor beta chain. Its antigen is currently unknown. TCRdb fed the reads into MiXCR, producing one record per CDR3 protein. This sample yields approximately 990,000 distinct CDR3 sequences, of which under 40% are seen a single time; about an eighth belongs to the top ten. These data belong to a study of T cell repertoires in cytomegalovirus infection. In the study overall: Public TCR beta signature analysis indicated the presence of both CMV infection and matching HLA type.

Overall study findings and caveats: Within the response measured ex vivo, HLA-C-restricted CMV-specific TCR beta clonotypes were dominant. Of the TCR beta families, the public ones yielded a cumulative frequency that identified carriers of CMV plus the relevant HLA.

Per germline, CDR1 MNHEY and CDR2 SMNVEV (reference sequence). This CDR3 is 14 amino acids long. V trimming: 6 bases; J trimming: 6 bases; junction bases outside the gene matches: 10. The sequenced sample was cultured CD8+ T cells from PBMCs, obtained from culture after CMV antigen stimulation. The J gene is TRBJ1-2, the V gene TRBV27; 7 bases are shared with TRBD1. This TCR came from a human donor in good health (CMV status not recorded). Some clones in this sample may be carry-over from other donors' samples. The CDR3 nucleotides read TGTGCCAGCAGCCAGGGGGGGGGGGCCAATGGCTACACCTTC. It is translated as CASSQGGGANGYTF.